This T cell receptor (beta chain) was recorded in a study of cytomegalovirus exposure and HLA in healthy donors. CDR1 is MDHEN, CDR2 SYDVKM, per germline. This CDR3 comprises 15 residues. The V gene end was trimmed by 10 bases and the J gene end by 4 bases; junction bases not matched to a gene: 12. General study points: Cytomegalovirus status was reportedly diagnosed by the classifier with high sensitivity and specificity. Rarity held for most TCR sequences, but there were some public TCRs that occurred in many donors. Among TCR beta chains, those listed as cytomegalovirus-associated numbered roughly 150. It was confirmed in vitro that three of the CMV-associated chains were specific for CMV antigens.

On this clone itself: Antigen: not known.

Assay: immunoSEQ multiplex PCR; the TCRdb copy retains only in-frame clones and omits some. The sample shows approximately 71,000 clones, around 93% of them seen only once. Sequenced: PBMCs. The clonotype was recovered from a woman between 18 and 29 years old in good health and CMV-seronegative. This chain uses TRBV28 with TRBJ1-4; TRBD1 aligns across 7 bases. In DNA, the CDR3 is TGTGCCACCTCGGACTCGGACAGGTTTAATGAAAAACTGTTTTTT. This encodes CATSDSDRFNEKLFF.